These T cell receptor beta chains were read from a single sample in a study of T cell responses to AZD1222 COVID-19 vaccine. TCRdb keeps only in-frame clones here, not all; method: immunoSEQ multiplex PCR. The sample holds 130,000 or so clones, 90% to 95% seen once. Sequences were derived from peripheral blood, sampled on day 0 of MenACWY control vaccination. The receptors shown here come from an adult in good health. The CDR3 runs from the conserved cysteine through the conserved F or W. Each record gives: V gene, D gene, J gene, clone size, CDR3 DNA, CDR3 protein. The D gene is left open where the match is weak. Part of the rows lack a size; the others show once, few, many or a class for expanded clones.

v_call: TRBV12-3/TRBV12-4; d_call: NA; j_call: TRBJ1-6; clone_size: NA; cdr3_nt: TGTGCCAGCAGTTTAAGGGGGGATTCACCCCTCCACTTT; cdr3_aa: CASSLRGDSPLHF
v_call: TRBV7-9; d_call: NA; j_call: TRBJ1-1; clone_size: NA; cdr3_nt: TGTGCCAGCAGCCGCGGGGGACGTACTGAAGCTTTCTTT; cdr3_aa: CASSRGGRTEAFF
v_call: TRBV14; d_call: NA; j_call: TRBJ1-1; clone_size: NA; cdr3_nt: TGTGCCAGCAGCCACGCAGTTGTGAACACTGAAGCTTTCTTT; cdr3_aa: CASSHAVVNTEAFF
v_call: TRBV6-1; d_call: NA; j_call: TRBJ2-3; clone_size: NA; cdr3_nt: TGTGCCAGCAGTGAGGTCCGCACAGATACGCAGTATTTT; cdr3_aa: CASSEVRTDTQYF
v_call: TRBV7-2; d_call: NA; j_call: TRBJ1-5; clone_size: NA; cdr3_nt: TGTGCCAGCAGCTTTGGGTCACGTCAGCCCCAGCATTTT; cdr3_aa: CASSFGSRQPQHF
v_call: TRBV5-1; d_call: TRBD1; j_call: TRBJ1-1; clone_size: NA; cdr3_nt: TGCGCCAGCAGCTTGAATACCCAGGGGGGCACTGAAGCTTTCTTT; cdr3_aa: CASSLNTQGGTEAFF
v_call: TRBV2; d_call: TRBD2; j_call: TRBJ2-2; clone_size: NA; cdr3_nt: TGTGCCAGCAGTGTCGCCGGGACTAGCACCAACACCGGGGAGCTGTTTTTT; cdr3_aa: CASSVAGTSTNTGELFF
v_call: TRBV14; d_call: NA; j_call: TRBJ2-7; clone_size: NA; cdr3_nt: TGTGCCAGCAGCCAAGGATCGGGAGAGCAGTACTTC; cdr3_aa: CASSQGSGEQYF
v_call: TRBV29-1; d_call: NA; j_call: TRBJ1-2; clone_size: NA; cdr3_nt: TGCAGCGTTGAAGATCAACAGTATGGCTACACCTTC; cdr3_aa: CSVEDQQYGYTF
v_call: TRBV4-3; d_call: NA; j_call: TRBJ1-2; clone_size: NA; cdr3_nt: TGCGCCAGCAGCCAAGGACTCTATGGCTACACCTTC; cdr3_aa: CASSQGLYGYTF
v_call: TRBV6-1; d_call: NA; j_call: TRBJ2-1; clone_size: NA; cdr3_nt: TGTGCCAGCAGTGATTTTTGGGGGTACGAGGGCTCCTACAATGAGCAGTTCTTC; cdr3_aa: CASSDFWGYEGSYNEQFF
v_call: TRBV7-6; d_call: NA; j_call: TRBJ1-2; clone_size: NA; cdr3_nt: TGTGCCAGCAGCTTTGCTTTCGATGAAGACTATGGCTACACCTTC; cdr3_aa: CASSFAFDEDYGYTF
v_call: TRBV7-2; d_call: NA; j_call: TRBJ2-5; clone_size: once; cdr3_nt: TGTGCCAGCAGCTTAGCAAGGGGCGAGACCCAGTACTTC; cdr3_aa: CASSLARGETQYF
v_call: TRBV3-1/TRBV3-2; d_call: NA; j_call: TRBJ1-5; clone_size: NA; cdr3_nt: TGTGCCAGCAGCCAATTCCCCGGGGGGCCTAATCAGCCCCAGCATTTT; cdr3_aa: CASSQFPGGPNQPQHF
v_call: TRBV3-1/TRBV3-2; d_call: NA; j_call: TRBJ1-5; clone_size: NA; cdr3_nt: TGTGCCAGCAGCCAAGATCCAGGGCTTCAGCCCCAGCATTTT; cdr3_aa: CASSQDPGLQPQHF
v_call: TRBV4-2; d_call: NA; j_call: TRBJ1-3; clone_size: once; cdr3_nt: TGTGCCAGCAGCCAAGATTTGGCAGTCCGAAACACCATATATTTT; cdr3_aa: CASSQDLAVRNTIYF
v_call: TRBV27; d_call: NA; j_call: TRBJ1-1; clone_size: once; cdr3_nt: TGTGCCAGCAGTCGGGCGCAGGGGTTGTGGATGGCTGAAGCTTTCTTT; cdr3_aa: CASSRAQGLWMAEAFF
v_call: TRBV6-1; d_call: NA; j_call: TRBJ1-2; clone_size: NA; cdr3_nt: TGTGCCAGCAGTGAAGGAGGCTACACCTTC; cdr3_aa: CASSEGGYTF
v_call: TRBV7-3; d_call: NA; j_call: TRBJ2-2; clone_size: NA; cdr3_nt: TGTGCCAGCAGCTCCAGTGGGGGGCGCTGGACCGGGGAGCTGTTTTTT; cdr3_aa: CASSSSGGRWTGELFF
v_call: TRBV4-1; d_call: NA; j_call: TRBJ2-3; clone_size: NA; cdr3_nt: TGCGCCAGCAGCCAAGAGGACCTCGGGGATACGCAGTATTTT; cdr3_aa: CASSQEDLGDTQYF
v_call: TRBV5-1; d_call: TRBD1; j_call: TRBJ2-4; clone_size: NA; cdr3_nt: TGCGCCAGCAGCCCGGCGACAGGGTGGGCCAAAAACATTCAGTACTTC; cdr3_aa: CASSPATGWAKNIQYF
v_call: TRBV6-2/TRBV6-3; d_call: TRBD1; j_call: TRBJ2-1; clone_size: few; cdr3_nt: TGTGCCAGCAGCCGCCACGGACAGGGTCAGAATGAGCAGTTCTTC; cdr3_aa: CASSRHGQGQNEQFF
v_call: TRBV4-3; d_call: TRBD1; j_call: TRBJ1-2; clone_size: NA; cdr3_nt: TGCGCCAGCAGCCCAGACAGGGAAGGCGGCTACACCTTC; cdr3_aa: CASSPDREGGYTF
v_call: TRBV7-3; d_call: NA; j_call: TRBJ1-1; clone_size: NA; cdr3_nt: TGTGCCAGCAGCTTAACACTAGACACTGAAGCTTTCTTT; cdr3_aa: CASSLTLDTEAFF
v_call: TRBV3-1/TRBV3-2; d_call: NA; j_call: TRBJ1-1; clone_size: NA; cdr3_nt: TGTGCCAGCAGCCAAGATTGTCAGAACACTGAAGCTTTCTTT; cdr3_aa: CASSQDCQNTEAFF
v_call: TRBV11-1; d_call: NA; j_call: TRBJ1-2; clone_size: NA; cdr3_nt: TGTGCCAGCAGCCCGGACGGCTTCTATGGCTACACCTTC; cdr3_aa: CASSPDGFYGYTF
v_call: TRBV2; d_call: NA; j_call: TRBJ1-1; clone_size: NA; cdr3_nt: TGTGCCAGCAAAGGCAGATTTCACACTGAAGCTTTCTTT; cdr3_aa: CASKGRFHTEAFF
v_call: TRBV27; d_call: NA; j_call: TRBJ1-5; clone_size: NA; cdr3_nt: TGTGCCAGCAGTTTTCAGGGATACGGCAATCAGCCCCAGCATTTT; cdr3_aa: CASSFQGYGNQPQHF
v_call: TRBV6-5; d_call: NA; j_call: TRBJ1-5; clone_size: NA; cdr3_nt: TGTGCCAGCAGTTACGCGGGGAGTCAGCCCCAGCATTTT; cdr3_aa: CASSYAGSQPQHF
v_call: TRBV29-1; d_call: NA; j_call: TRBJ1-1; clone_size: NA; cdr3_nt: TGCAGCGTTGACGGGGGGTCGAACACTGAAGCTTTCTTT; cdr3_aa: CSVDGGSNTEAFF
v_call: TRBV6-1; d_call: NA; j_call: TRBJ2-5; clone_size: NA; cdr3_nt: TGTGCCAGCAGTGAACAGGGGGGCCAGTACTTC; cdr3_aa: CASSEQGGQYF
v_call: TRBV9; d_call: NA; j_call: TRBJ1-2; clone_size: NA; cdr3_nt: TGTGCCAGCAGCGTGGGGGGACTTAACTATGGCTACACCTTC; cdr3_aa: CASSVGGLNYGYTF
v_call: TRBV5-1; d_call: NA; j_call: TRBJ1-1; clone_size: NA; cdr3_nt: TGCGCCAGCAGCTTGACAGGGAAAGGCACTGAAGCTTTCTTT; cdr3_aa: CASSLTGKGTEAFF
v_call: TRBV3-1/TRBV3-2; d_call: NA; j_call: TRBJ2-7; clone_size: NA; cdr3_nt: TGTGCCAGCAGCCACGGCTCGGGCTACGAGCAGTACTTC; cdr3_aa: CASSHGSGYEQYF
v_call: TRBV19; d_call: NA; j_call: TRBJ1-1; clone_size: NA; cdr3_nt: TGTGCCAGTACTCCCCACGGGACATTGAACACTGAAGCTTTCTTT; cdr3_aa: CASTPHGTLNTEAFF
v_call: TRBV7-9; d_call: TRBD2; j_call: TRBJ2-1; clone_size: NA; cdr3_nt: TGTGCCAGCAGCCAGCTAGCGGGGTGGAACAATGAGCAGTTCTTC; cdr3_aa: CASSQLAGWNNEQFF
v_call: TRBV10-1; d_call: NA; j_call: TRBJ2-1; clone_size: NA; cdr3_nt: TGCGCCAGCAGTGAGTCGGGGGGAGAACTCAGGAATGAGCAGTTCTTC; cdr3_aa: CASSESGGELRNEQFF
v_call: TRBV10-3; d_call: NA; j_call: TRBJ1-2; clone_size: NA; cdr3_nt: TGTGCCATCAGTGAACAGGTAGCTGGCTACACCTTC; cdr3_aa: CAISEQVAGYTF
v_call: TRBV28; d_call: NA; j_call: TRBJ1-2; clone_size: once; cdr3_nt: TGTGCCAGCAGTCCGACAGTGAATCTAGGTGGCTACACCTTC; cdr3_aa: CASSPTVNLGGYTF
v_call: TRBV25-1; d_call: NA; j_call: TRBJ1-2; clone_size: NA; cdr3_nt: TGTGCCAGCAGTGCGTTATTCGGCTACACCTTC; cdr3_aa: CASSALFGYTF
v_call: TRBV6-2/TRBV6-3; d_call: NA; j_call: TRBJ1-1; clone_size: NA; cdr3_nt: TGTGCCAGCAGTTACGGGTGGACTGAAGCTTTCTTT; cdr3_aa: CASSYGWTEAFF
v_call: TRBV15; d_call: NA; j_call: TRBJ1-5; clone_size: NA; cdr3_nt: TGTGCCACCAGCAGGGACAGTCTGGGACAGCCCCAGCATTTT; cdr3_aa: CATSRDSLGQPQHF
v_call: TRBV5-5; d_call: TRBD1; j_call: TRBJ1-1; clone_size: NA; cdr3_nt: TGTGCCAGCAGCTTGGTGGCAGGGGGAACTGAAGCTTTCTTT; cdr3_aa: CASSLVAGGTEAFF
v_call: TRBV3-1/TRBV3-2; d_call: TRBD1; j_call: TRBJ1-2; clone_size: NA; cdr3_nt: TGTGCCAGCAGCCGGGGACAGGGGGGTCTGGGTGACTATGGCTACACCTTC; cdr3_aa: CASSRGQGGLGDYGYTF
v_call: TRBV24-1; d_call: NA; j_call: TRBJ1-2; clone_size: NA; cdr3_nt: TGTGCCACCAGTGACCGCCGGGGAGACTATGGCTACACCTTC; cdr3_aa: CATSDRRGDYGYTF
v_call: TRBV6-7; d_call: NA; j_call: TRBJ1-6; clone_size: NA; cdr3_nt: TGTGCCAGCAGTTACAGGGGCGAAGGCTCACCCCTCCACTTT; cdr3_aa: CASSYRGEGSPLHF
v_call: TRBV5-5; d_call: NA; j_call: TRBJ2-7; clone_size: NA; cdr3_nt: TGTGCCAGCAGCCTCGGCTACGAGCAGTACTTC; cdr3_aa: CASSLGYEQYF